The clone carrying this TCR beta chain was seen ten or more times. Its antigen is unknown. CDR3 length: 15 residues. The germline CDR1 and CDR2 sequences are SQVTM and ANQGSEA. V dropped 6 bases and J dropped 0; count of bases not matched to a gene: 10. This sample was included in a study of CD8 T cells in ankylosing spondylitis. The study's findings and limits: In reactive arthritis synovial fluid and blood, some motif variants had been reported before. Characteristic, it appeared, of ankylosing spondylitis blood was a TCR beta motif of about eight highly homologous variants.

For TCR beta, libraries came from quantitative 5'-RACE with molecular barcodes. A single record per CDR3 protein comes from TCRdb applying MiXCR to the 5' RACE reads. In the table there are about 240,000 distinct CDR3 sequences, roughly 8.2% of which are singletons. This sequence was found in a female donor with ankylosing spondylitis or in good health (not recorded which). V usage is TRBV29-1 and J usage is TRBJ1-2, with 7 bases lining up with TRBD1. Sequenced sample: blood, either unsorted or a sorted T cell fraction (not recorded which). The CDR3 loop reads CSVLAGGNTNYGYTF. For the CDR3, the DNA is TGCAGCGTATTGGCAGGGGGGAATACTAACTATGGCTACACCTTC.